A selection of T cell receptor beta chains follows, all from one sample in a study of shared T cell receptors in the human thymus. TCRdb keeps only in-frame clones here, not all; method: immunoSEQ multiplex PCR. The sample has some 400,000 clones, 85% to 95% seen once. The material sequenced was thymocytes. These receptors all stem from a human donor. Both conserved end residues are part of each CDR3. D genes are given only for firm matches. Not all rows give a size; the values are once, few, many and, for expanded clones, a class.

V: TRBV6-1; J: TRBJ2-7; size: -; D: TRBD1; DNA: TGTGCCAGCAGTGTTACCGGGACAGGGGGGTCCTACGAGCAGTACTTC; CDR3: CASSVTGTGGSYEQYF
V: TRBV28; J: TRBJ2-7; size: -; D: -; DNA: TGTGCCAGCAGTTTCGGCGGACGCTCCTACGAGCAGTACTTC; CDR3: CASSFGGRSYEQYF
V: TRBV11-2; J: TRBJ2-5; size: -; D: TRBD2; DNA: TGTGCCAGCAGCCCGGGTCTAGCGGACCAAGAGACCCAGTACTTC; CDR3: CASSPGLADQETQYF
V: TRBV7-9; J: TRBJ2-7; size: -; D: TRBD1; DNA: TGTGCCAGCAGCGGGACAGCCTACGAGCAGTACTTC; CDR3: CASSGTAYEQYF
V: TRBV6-1; J: TRBJ2-7; size: -; D: TRBD1; DNA: TGTGCCAGCAGCCCCGGGACAGGGGGCGGATACGAGCAGTACTTC; CDR3: CASSPGTGGGYEQYF
V: TRBV28; J: TRBJ2-1; size: -; D: TRBD1; DNA: TGTGCCAGCAGTTCCGGACAGGGGTCCTACAATGAGCAGTTCTTC; CDR3: CASSSGQGSYNEQFF
V: TRBV4-3; J: TRBJ2-6; size: once; D: TRBD1; DNA: TGCGCCAGCAGCCAAGTCGGGGACAGCCTCTCTGGGGCCAACGTCCTGACTTTC; CDR3: CASSQVGDSLSGANVLTF
V: TRBV10-3; J: TRBJ2-4; size: -; D: -; DNA: TGTGCCATCAGTGAGTACGGTCACAAAAACATTCAGTACTTC; CDR3: CAISEYGHKNIQYF
V: TRBV6-5; J: TRBJ1-2; size: -; D: -; DNA: TGTGCCAGCAGTTACTCCCAACAGGATCCCTATGGCTACACCTTC; CDR3: CASSYSQQDPYGYTF
V: TRBV5-1; J: TRBJ1-2; size: -; D: -; DNA: TGCGCCAGCAGCCTCAGGGAATCAAGGGTATATGGCTACACCTTC; CDR3: CASSLRESRVYGYTF
V: TRBV28; J: TRBJ2-1; size: -; D: TRBD1; DNA: TGTGCCAGCAGTTCCACGGACAGGGGCTTTCGCAATGAGCAGTTCTTC; CDR3: CASSSTDRGFRNEQFF